Below, 7 T cell receptor beta chains from the same sample are listed, as sequenced in a study of shared T cell receptors in the human thymus. The protocol was immunoSEQ multiplex PCR, while the TCRdb copy is restricted to in-frame clones and leaves out a portion. The table records 700,000 to 750,000 clones, 70% to 90% of them present only once. Another study also made use of these data, one on human thymus T cells.

Sequenced input: thymocytes. Receptors were obtained from a girl less than two years old with a congenital heart defect.

The chain links TRBV7-9 to TRBJ1-4; tentatively, D is TRBD1 (6 bases). Trimming removed 3 bases at V and 7 bases at J, with 12 bases between. The germline gives CDR1 SEHNR, CDR2 FQNEAQ (reference sequence). The CDR3 runs 14 residues. CDR3: CASSFGRGGEKLFF. In nucleotides, the CDR3 is TGTGCCAGCAGCTTCGGCAGGGGCGGTGAAAAACTGTTTTTT.

J is TRBJ1-1 and V is TRBV10-1; D unclear. V lost 5 bases and J lost 6, with 16 bases in between. The CDR3 covers 14 residues. Germline loops: CDR1 WNHNN, CDR2 SYGVQD (reference sequence). CDR3 loop: CASSRSKGGSEAFF. The CDR3 DNA sequence: TGCGCCAGCAGTCGATCGAAGGGAGGGTCTGAAGCTTTCTTT.

On this clone: No conserved phenylalanine or tryptophan ends this CDR3, so it is likely a read error. Because the CDR3's place on the DNA is in doubt, the DNA is left out and the CDR3 is given as listed by TCRdb. The CDR3 protein is CSAKKGGL. This sequence joins TRBV20-1 and TRBJ1-2. The germline CDR1 and CDR2 sequences are DFQATT and SNEGSKA (reference sequence). The CDR3 is 8 residues long, counting both termini.

This chain uses TRBV7-2 with TRBJ2-1, with TRBD2 identical over 7 bases. This CDR3 contains 14 residues. Germline V gives CDR1 SGHTA, CDR2 FQGNSA. V shed 7 bases, J shed 0 bases, and the junction held 3 bases outside the gene matches. As DNA, the CDR3 is TGTGCCAGCACCCCGGGGGGCTCCTACAATGAGCAGTTCTTC. Translation: CASTPGGSYNEQFF.

The chain recombines TRBV7-2 with TRBJ1-2, with D hard to call. The V gene's germline CDR1 is SGHTA and CDR2 FQGNSA. V lost 5 bases, J lost 3 bases, and 4 bases lay in between. The CDR3 spans 11 residues. CDR3 DNA sequence: TGTGCCAGCAGCCCTTACTATGGCTACACCTTC. This translates into CASSPYYGYTF.

The chain uses TRBV7-8 and TRBJ2-1; 7 positions agree with TRBD2. CDR1 and CDR2 from the germline V gene are SGHVS and FQNEAQ. CDR3 length: 16 amino acids. V lost 4 bases to trimming and J lost 11 bases; unmatched junction nucleotides: 17. The CDR3 reads CASSSPRASGKAKQFF. In nucleotides, the CDR3 is TGTGCCAGCAGCTCCCCACGAGCTAGCGGAAAAGCTAAGCAGTTCTTC. The whole variable domain, remainder taken from reference TRBV7-8 and TRBJ2-1, is GAGVSQSPRYKVAKRGQDVALRCDPISGHVSLFWYQQALGQGPEFLTYFQNEAQLDKSGLPSDRFFAERPEGSVSTLKIQRTQQEDSAVYLCASSSPRASGKAKQFFGPGTRLTVL.

This rearrangement joins TRBV19 to TRBJ1-2, with 9 positions matching TRBD1. Germline V gene data show CDR1 as LNHDA and CDR2 as SQIVND (reference sequence). The CDR3 extends over 17 amino acids. The trim removed 3 bases at V and 5 bases at J, leaving 13 bases unmatched. The CDR3 protein is CASSITPTGGAGYGYTF. CDR3 sequence (DNA): TGTGCCAGTAGTATCACCCCAACAGGGGGCGCAGGTTATGGCTACACCTTC. The full variable domain, its missing parts supplied by reference TRBV19 and TRBJ1-2, is DGGITQSPKYLFRKEGQNVTLSCEQNLNHDAMYWYRQDPGQGLRLIYYSQIVNDFQKGDIAEGYSVSREKKESFPLTVTSAQKNPTAFYLCASSITPTGGAGYGYTFGSGTRLTVV.